This is a list of T cell receptor beta chains from one sample in a study of blood T cell repertoires in COVID-19. Assay used: immunoSEQ multiplex PCR; TCRdb lists only in-frame clones, some missing. Of some 250,000 clones listed, roughly four fifths are singletons. Sequencing input: peripheral blood. Receptors originate from a woman in her late teens or twenties with acute or convalescent COVID-19. Both conserved end residues are part of each CDR3. Fields, in order: V gene, D gene, J gene, clone size, CDR3 protein, CDR3 DNA. D genes are given only for firm matches. Clone sizes are given selectively: once, few, many, or a class where the clone is expanded.

>TRBV27|TRBD2|TRBJ2-7|-
CASSLALAGAGEQYF
TGTGCCAGCAGTTTAGCTTTAGCGGGAGCTGGAGAGCAGTACTTC
>TRBV15|TRBD1|TRBJ1-2|-
CATSREAVGTGGVRGYTF
TGTGCCACCAGCAGAGAGGCAGTCGGGACAGGGGGTGTTCGCGGCTACACCTTC
>TRBV9|-|TRBJ2-1|-
CASSAGLGGSEQFF
TGTGCCAGCAGCGCCGGTCTGGGGGGATCTGAGCAGTTCTTC
>TRBV7-9|-|TRBJ1-1|-
CASSSGRLVNTEAFF
TGTGCCAGCAGCTCCGGGAGGTTGGTGAACACTGAAGCTTTCTTT
>TRBV6-5|-|TRBJ1-3|-
CASSYSRFSGNTIYF
TGTGCCAGCAGTTACTCGAGATTCTCTGGAAACACCATATATTTT
>TRBV19|TRBD2|TRBJ2-2|-
CASIRTSGSSNTGELFF
TGTGCCAGTATCCGGACTAGCGGGAGTAGTAACACCGGGGAGCTGTTTTTT
>TRBV6-2/TRBV6-3|TRBD2|TRBJ2-1|many
CASSYSGLLSYNEQFF
TGTGCCAGCAGTTACTCGGGACTACTCTCTTACAATGAGCAGTTCTTC
>TRBV6-5|TRBD1|TRBJ1-6|once
CASSTGTGITRFHF
TGTGCCAGCAGCACCGGGACAGGGATCACCAGGTTCCACTTT
>TRBV7-9|-|TRBJ1-2|-
CASSRGPGIGYTF
TGTGCCAGCAGCCGCGGCCCGGGGATTGGCTACACCTTC
>TRBV5-1|-|TRBJ2-3|-
CASSFVTSTDTQYF
TGCGCCAGCAGCTTCGTGACTTCCACAGATACGCAGTATTTT
>TRBV5-6|-|TRBJ2-7|-
CASSGNSYEQYF
TGTGCCAGCAGCGGCAACAGCTACGAGCAGTACTTC
>TRBV5-4|-|TRBJ1-2|-
CASRLGPEGPYGYTF
TGTGCCAGCAGACTGGGGCCAGAAGGGCCCTATGGCTACACCTTC
>TRBV10-2|-|TRBJ2-7|-
CASKDSSYEQYF
TGCGCCAGCAAGGACTCGTCCTACGAGCAGTACTTC
>TRBV2|TRBD1|TRBJ1-6|-
CASTGTGRFPLHF
TGTGCCAGTACCGGGACAGGGCGTTTTCCCCTCCACTTT
>TRBV7-6|TRBD1|TRBJ1-3|-
CASSSSPVRPLPDRAGGNTIYF
TGTGCCAGCAGCTCCTCGCCCGTCCGACCCCTTCCTGACAGGGCCGGTGGAAACACCATATATTTT
>TRBV9|TRBD1|TRBJ1-4|-
CASSSQGGLANEKLFF
TGTGCCAGCAGCTCACAGGGGGGGCTTGCTAATGAAAAACTGTTTTTT
>TRBV19|-|TRBJ1-6|-
CASSGPEGRSYNSPLHF
TGTGCCAGTAGTGGACCGGAGGGCCGCTCCTATAATTCACCCCTCCACTTT
>TRBV18|TRBD1|TRBJ1-3|-
CASSPTGGHSGNTIYF
TGTGCCAGCTCACCCACAGGGGGACACTCTGGAAACACCATATATTTT
>TRBV6-5|TRBD1|TRBJ1-4|-
CASSRNRGTNEKLFF
TGTGCCAGCAGCCGGAACAGGGGAACTAATGAAAAACTGTTTTTT
>TRBV11-2|-|TRBJ1-4|-
CASSSQDLGEKLFF
TGTGCCAGCAGCTCACAGGACCTTGGGGAAAAACTGTTTTTT
>TRBV9|-|TRBJ1-2|-
CASSARGGFDYGYTF
TGTGCCAGCAGCGCCCGAGGGGGTTTCGACTATGGCTACACCTTC
>TRBV2|TRBD2|TRBJ2-1|-
CASSVSSGSLYNEQFF
TGTGCCAGCAGTGTATCTAGCGGGAGCCTCTACAATGAGCAGTTCTTC
>TRBV29-1|-|TRBJ1-2|-
CGGAGAEDGYTF
TGCGGGGGAGCGGGGGCTGAGGATGGCTACACCTTC
>TRBV12-3/TRBV12-4|TRBD1|TRBJ1-5|-
CASSRTGGQPQHF
TGTGCCAGCAGCCGGACAGGGGGTCAGCCCCAGCATTTT
>TRBV15|TRBD2|TRBJ2-1|-
CATRGGWSLNNEQFF
TGTGCCACCAGGGGGGGGTGGAGCCTTAACAATGAGCAGTTCTTC
>TRBV11-3|TRBD2|TRBJ2-1|-
CASSLSAGDYNEQFF
TGTGCCAGCAGCTTGTCAGCGGGGGACTACAATGAGCAGTTCTTC
>TRBV7-3|TRBD2|TRBJ2-1|once
CASSLDLASGYNEQFF
TGTGCCAGCAGCTTAGACCTGGCTAGCGGCTACAATGAGCAGTTCTTC
>TRBV18|-|TRBJ1-5|-
CASSPKNQPQHF
TGTGCCAGCTCACCTAAAAATCAGCCCCAGCATTTT
>TRBV4-1|TRBD1|TRBJ2-7|-
CASSLRSLDRGADEQYF
TGCGCCAGCAGCCTACGATCCCTCGACAGGGGTGCCGACGAGCAGTACTTC
>TRBV7-9|-|TRBJ1-6|-
CASSLSGAGNSPLHF
TGTGCCAGCAGCTTATCAGGGGCCGGCAATTCACCCCTCCACTTT
>TRBV5-1|TRBD1|TRBJ1-3|few
CASSLAQGSGNTIYF
TGCGCCAGCAGCTTGGCACAGGGGTCTGGAAACACCATATATTTT
>TRBV5-1|-|TRBJ1-2|few
CASSLGVSNYGYTF
TGCGCCAGCAGCTTGGGAGTGTCTAACTATGGCTACACCTTC
>TRBV9|-|TRBJ2-5|-
CASSVGLTQETQYF
TGTGCCAGCAGCGTTGGACTAACCCAAGAGACCCAGTACTTC
>TRBV30|TRBD1|TRBJ1-5|-
CAWSPGDSYQPQHF
TGTGCCTGGAGTCCTGGGGACAGTTATCAGCCCCAGCATTTT
>TRBV10-3|-|TRBJ2-7|-
CAISELEGRGEQYF
TGTGCCATCAGTGAGTTAGAGGGGCGGGGCGAGCAGTACTTC
>TRBV28|TRBD1|TRBJ1-1|-
CASSSRDRAGEAFF
TGTGCCAGCAGTTCTAGGGACAGGGCAGGCGAAGCTTTCTTT
>TRBV30|TRBD1|TRBJ2-7|few
CAWSRVGTGVLAGPYEQYF
TGTGCCTGGAGTAGAGTGGGGACAGGGGTTCTAGCGGGTCCCTACGAGCAGTACTTC
>TRBV28|TRBD1|TRBJ2-7|-
CASSSAGTGGWNEQYF
TGTGCCAGCAGTTCGGCCGGGACAGGGGGGTGGAACGAGCAGTACTTC
>TRBV7-6|-|TRBJ1-4|-
CASSVTGPTNEKLFF
TGTGCCAGCAGCGTCACAGGGCCCACTAATGAAAAACTGTTTTTT
>TRBV7-3|-|TRBJ1-2|-
CASSLTSTGNYGYTF
TGTGCCAGCAGCTTAACATCGACGGGAAACTATGGCTACACCTTC
>TRBV4-1|TRBD1|TRBJ2-7|-
CASSNRDRGLYEQYF
TGCGCCAGCAGCAACCGGGACAGGGGTCTTTACGAGCAGTACTTC
>TRBV11-2|TRBD2|TRBJ2-7|-
CASSLGGLADTYEQYF
TGTGCCAGCAGCTTAGGGGGACTAGCGGACACCTACGAGCAGTACTTC
>TRBV6-1|-|TRBJ1-2|once
CASSESFRQPAWYGYTF
TGTGCCAGCAGTGAATCGTTTAGACAGCCTGCTTGGTATGGCTACACCTTC
>TRBV27|-|TRBJ1-1|-
CASSPTPSGLTEAFF
TGTGCCAGCAGTCCGACCCCCTCAGGGCTCACTGAAGCTTTCTTT
>TRBV14|-|TRBJ2-5|-
CASSQDSLAETQYF
TGTGCCAGCAGCCAAGATTCGCTAGCCGAGACCCAGTACTTC
>TRBV19|-|TRBJ2-5|-
CASSLQTGSQETQYF
TGTGCCAGTAGTCTTCAGACGGGGAGCCAAGAGACCCAGTACTTC
>TRBV6-2/TRBV6-3|TRBD1|TRBJ1-2|few
CASSYSGTAYGYTF
TGTGCCAGCAGTTACTCTGGGACAGCCTATGGCTACACCTTC
>TRBV19|-|TRBJ2-1|-
CASSISQFDEQFF
TGTGCCAGTAGTATCTCGCAGTTTGATGAGCAGTTCTTC
>TRBV7-3|-|TRBJ2-7|-
CASSLKSLRRGDLPLWVAYEQYF
TGTGCCAGCAGCTTAAAATCTCTACGTCGCGGGGACCTACCTCTTTGGGTTGCCTACGAGCAGTACTTC
>TRBV19|-|TRBJ1-1|-
CASSWGGNTEAFF
TGTGCCAGTAGTTGGGGGGGAAACACTGAAGCTTTCTTT
>TRBV6-5|-|TRBJ2-5|-
CASSIRVMETQYF
TGTGCCAGCAGTATCAGGGTAATGGAGACCCAGTACTTC
>TRBV18|-|TRBJ2-7|-
CASSLNPSRTYYEQYF
TGTGCCAGCTCACTTAACCCCTCCCGGACATACTACGAGCAGTACTTC
>TRBV11-3|-|TRBJ2-2|-
CASSPLESGELFF
TGTGCCAGCAGCCCACTGGAGTCCGGGGAGCTGTTTTTT
>TRBV6-5|TRBD1|TRBJ2-6|-
CASRTGGSGANVLTF
TGTGCCAGCCGGACAGGGGGTTCTGGGGCCAACGTCCTGACTTTC
>TRBV7-8|TRBD1|TRBJ2-7|-
CASSLEDRVSSYEQYF
TGTGCCAGCAGCCTAGAGGACAGGGTTAGCTCCTACGAGCAGTACTTC